This T cell receptor (beta chain) originates from a study of CD8+ T cells in alopecia areata. Overall study findings and caveats: Scalp lesions, especially in alopecia totalis/universalis, had higher clonality than normal scalp. Since there was just one nonresponder, nobody can yet say how baseline CD8+ expansion ties to response.

As to this clone: The antigen remains undetermined.

Treatment indicated: oral pan-JAK inhibitor, 5-10 mg twice daily. PBMCs were stained for CD3, CD4 and CD8, and CD4+ and CD8+ T cells were sorted. Per germline, CDR1 SGHNT and CDR2 YYREEE (reference sequence). V lost 3 bases and J lost 2, with 11 bases in between. The CDR3 loop spans 14 amino acids. cDNA reverse transcribed from extracted RNA served as the sequencing template. Assay used: immunoSEQ multiplex PCR; TCRdb lists only in-frame clones, some missing. The sample includes 65,000 to 75,000 clones, approximately 30% of them seen just once. The sequenced sample was CD8+ T cells sorted from blood, obtained at week 4, from a patient treated with tofacitinib. This TCR derives from a human donor with alopecia areata. The chain combines TRBV5-4 with TRBJ1-2; perhaps TRBD1 as D (5 bases). In DNA form, the CDR3 reads TGTGCCAGCAGCTCCTGGACAATCAACTATGGCTACACCTTC. Translation: CASSSWTINYGYTF.